The 16 T cell receptor beta chains below were found in one sample sequenced in a study of blood T cell repertoires in COVID-19. Measured with immunoSEQ multiplex PCR; TCRdb has only the in-frame clones, and not every one. The table has about 220,000 clones, about four fifths seen once. The sequencing input was PBMCs or T cells enriched from blood (not recorded which). These receptors all come from a woman aged 50 to 65 who had been exposed to COVID-19.

The V call is TRBV6-4, the J call TRBJ2-7; 9 nucleotides align to TRBD1. CDR3 length equals 15 residues. V shed 4 bases, J shed 3 bases, and the junction held 7 bases outside the gene matches. Germline V CDR1 and CDR2: MRHNA, SNTAGT. Here the CDR3 DNA reads TGTGCCAGCAGTGTCCGGACAGGGGCGTTCTACGAGCAGTACTTC. Protein: CASSVRTGAFYEQYF.

This clone was counted a single time. The chain couples TRBV5-4 to TRBJ2-3; D is uncertain. V was trimmed by 2 bases and J by 6 bases, leaving 7 bases between them. The CDR3 totals 12 residues. Germline lookup yields CDR1 SGHNT and CDR2 YYREEE (reference sequence). The CDR3: CASSFNADTQYF. CDR3 nucleotides: TGTGCCAGCAGCTTTAACGCGGATACGCAGTATTTT.

The chain employs TRBV27 and TRBJ2-2; D possibly corresponds to TRBD2 (5 bases). This CDR3 has 16 amino acids. The V end lost 2 bases, the J end lost 5 bases, and 15 bases lay between the germline ends. Germline CDR1 and CDR2: MNHEY and SMNVEV (reference sequence). This chain's CDR3 is CASSLTPGLATGELFF. The CDR3 DNA reads as TGTGCCAGCAGTTTAACGCCCGGACTGGCTACCGGGGAGCTGTTTTTT.

The J gene is TRBJ1-3, the V gene TRBV5-8; 8 bases map to TRBD1. CDR3 length: 18 residues. J lost 0 bases, V lost 1 base, and 9 bases had no gene match. Germline lookup yields CDR1 SGHTS and CDR2 YDEGEE. This chain's CDR3 is CASSLRTGRSSSGNTIYF. CDR3 DNA sequence: TGTGCCAGCAGCTTGCGGACAGGGAGATCCTCCTCTGGAAACACCATATATTTT.

This clone was observed a few times. J is TRBJ2-7 and V is TRBV7-8; D is perhaps TRBD1 (6 bases). Germline CDR1 SGHVS, CDR2 FQNEAQ. This CDR3 is built from 13 residues. Trimming pared 3 bases from V and 3 bases from J, leaving 9 bases between. The CDR3 sequence is CASSFGQNYEQYF. The CDR3 DNA sequence: TGTGCCAGCAGCTTCGGACAGAACTACGAGCAGTACTTC.

The chain couples TRBV6-2 or TRBV6-3 to TRBJ1-3; D not certain. V shed 1 base and J shed 0 bases, with 10 bases lying between them. Germline V gene lookup returns CDR1 MNHEY and CDR2 SVGEGT. The CDR3 has 16 amino acids. Here the CDR3 reads CASSYFWGASGNTIYF. The CDR3 DNA reads as TGTGCCAGCAGTTACTTCTGGGGAGCCTCTGGAAACACCATATATTTT.

Comment on this clone: The same CDR3 arises from other DNA sequences in this sample as well. The chain recombines TRBV14 with TRBJ1-5, with D perhaps TRBD1 (5 bases). This CDR3 is built from 13 residues. Per germline, CDR1 SGHDN and CDR2 FVKESK. Trimming took off 0 bases at V and 5 bases at J, with 5 bases between the two ends. The CDR3 reads CASSQDRDQPQHF. Here the CDR3 DNA reads TGTGCCAGCAGCCAAGACAGGGATCAGCCCCAGCATTTT.

This clone was seen just once. The V call is TRBV6-5, the J call TRBJ1-1, with D maybe TRBD1 (5 bases). This CDR3 has 16 amino acids. CDR1 is MNHEY, CDR2 SVGAGI, per germline. V was shortened by 3 bases and J by 1 base, with 15 bases between the two germline ends. The CDR3 coding sequence is TGTGCCAGCAGTTATTCCCCTGGGGCGCAGAACACTGAAGCTTTCTTT. It encodes CASSYSPGAQNTEAFF.

The gene calls are TRBV6-1 and TRBJ1-5, with D maybe TRBD1 (5 bases). The germline CDR1 and CDR2 sequences are MNHNS and SASEGT. Trimming left V 2 bases short and J 7 bases short, with 15 bases between. This CDR3 spans 15 amino acids. The CDR3 is CASSEMGQRSQPQHF. The CDR3 nucleotides read TGTGCCAGCAGTGAAATGGGGCAGCGATCCCAGCCCCAGCATTTT.

The chain couples TRBV6-5 to TRBJ1-5, with D maybe TRBD1 (5 bases). Trimming took 6 bases from V and 4 from J, leaving 10 bases between them. The CDR3 covers 13 residues. CDR1 MNHEY and CDR2 SVGAGI come from the germline V gene. Here the CDR3 reads CASRPGRNQPQHF. The CDR3 coding sequence is TGTGCCAGCAGACCAGGGCGGAATCAGCCCCAGCATTTT.

The genes are TRBV20-1 and TRBJ2-1, with D maybe TRBD1 (6 bases). Per germline, CDR1 DFQATT and CDR2 SNEGSKA (reference sequence). V gave up 3 bases and J gave up 4 bases, with 19 bases separating them. This CDR3 has 16 residues. The CDR3 DNA follows: TGCAGTGCTAGTAGAGCTGGCAGGGGAAGATACAATGAGCAGTTCTTC. This translates into CSASRAGRGRYNEQFF.

This chain links TRBV15 with TRBJ2-1; TRBD2 might be the D (6 bases). CDR3 size: 15 residues. Germline CDR1 is LNHNV and CDR2 is YYDKDF (reference sequence). Trimming removed 0 bases from V and 7 bases from J, with 13 bases in between. CDR3 bases: TGTGCCACCAGCAGAGAGACTAGTAGGTCGAATGAGCAGTTCTTC. Translating gives CATSRETSRSNEQFF.

The chain combines TRBV10-3 with TRBJ1-1; TRBD1 is a possible D gene (6 bases). Germline V gene data show CDR1 as ENHRY and CDR2 as SYGVKD. With 2 bases removed from V and 4 bases from J, the gap between germline ends came to 11 bases. This CDR3 contains 14 residues. DNA for the CDR3: TGTGCCATCAGTGAGCAGGGGATGGGCACTGAAGCTTTCTTT. Amino acids: CAISEQGMGTEAFF.

This clone was counted a single time. The chain has TRBV7-3 and TRBJ2-4; 9 bases map to TRBD2. Germline-derived CDR1 and CDR2 are SGHTA and FQGTGA. The CDR3 spans 16 residues. J was trimmed by 6 bases and V by 1 base; bases with no gene match: 7. CDR3 in DNA: TGTGCCAGCAGCTTAAGGGCTAGCGGGGCGGGAAACATTCAGTACTTC. It is translated as CASSLRASGAGNIQYF.

This clone was picked up one time. V gene TRBV9 combines with J gene TRBJ1-2, with D perhaps TRBD1 (5 bases). Germline assignment: CDR1 SGDLS and CDR2 YYNGEE. V lost 7 bases to trimming and J lost 6 bases, with 16 bases between them. CDR3 length equals 13 residues. As DNA, the CDR3 is TGTGCCAGCGCGAATAGGGACTGGAATGGCTACACCTTC. It codes for CASANRDWNGYTF.

This chain joins TRBV6-5 and TRBJ2-1, with 7 bases matching TRBD1. The CDR3 spans 14 residues. Germline V gives CDR1 MNHEY, CDR2 SVGAGI. V lost 8 bases and J lost 10; bases outside the gene matches: 14. CDR3 nucleotide sequence: TGTGCCAGCTGCCTGGGACAGCCCGTGGGGGAGCAGTTCTTC. This encodes CASCLGQPVGEQFF.